This T cell receptor beta chain appears in the sequencing data of a study of control samples from healthy donors and cancer patients. Some clones are missing from TCRdb's copy, which holds only in-frame ones; the method was immunoSEQ multiplex PCR. Of roughly 150,000 clones listed, 93% are singletons. CDR1 LGHDT and CDR2 YNNKEL come from the germline V gene (reference sequence). This CDR3 region has 14 residues. The ends were cut back, 0 bases at V and 6 bases at J, with 11 bases in the middle. This receptor was identified in a man aged 50 or older in good health. Input material: blood. The V and J genes are TRBV3-1 (or the pseudogene TRBV3-2) and TRBJ1-2, with D tentatively TRBD1 (6 bases). This chain's CDR3 is CASSQDPGDHGYTF. The CDR3 DNA follows: TGTGCCAGCAGCCAAGACCCAGGGGACCATGGCTACACCTTC.